Presented here are 25 T cell receptor beta chains from one specimen sequenced in a study of control samples from healthy donors and cancer patients. Profiled with immunoSEQ multiplex PCR; TCRdb holds only in-frame clones, not every one. This sample yields 85,000 to 95,000 clones, of which around 82% are seen a single time; approximately 9.4% belongs to the top ten. Source material: blood. The receptors shown here come from a woman aged 60-70 years in good health.

J is TRBJ2-3 and V is TRBV15; TRBD1 or TRBD2 may be the D gene (5 bases each). CDR1 and CDR2 (germline): LNHNV, YYDKDF (reference sequence). V was pared by 3 bases and J by 2 bases, with 15 bases between. This CDR3 region has 16 residues. This CDR3 reads CATSSGSGGSTDTQYF. CDR3 in DNA: TGTGCCACCAGCAGTGGGTCTGGGGGATCCACAGATACGCAGTATTTT.

In its sample, this clone was seen a few times. The chain combines TRBV10-3 with TRBJ1-1; no definite D call. In germline, CDR1 is ENHRY, CDR2 SYGVKD. This CDR3 is 14 amino acids long. V lost 0 bases and J 4 bases, leaving 9 bases between the germline ends. CDR3 in DNA: TGTGCCATCAGTGAGTCGGACGGGCGCACTGAAGCTTTCTTT. Its translation: CAISESDGRTEAFF.

The chain uses TRBV24-1 and TRBJ2-1; a weak D match, TRBD2 (5 bases). The CDR3 spans 14 residues. Germline-derived CDR1 and CDR2 are KGHDR and SFDVKD. V was pared by 11 bases and J by 7 bases, with 20 bases between. CDR3 sequence reads: CAIESGISANEQFF. CDR3 nucleotide sequence: TGTGCCATTGAAAGCGGTATCTCCGCAAATGAGCAGTTCTTC.

The rearrangement links TRBV10-3 to TRBJ1-2; no clear D gene. The CDR3 runs to 15 residues. V lost 4 bases to trimming and J lost 2 bases, with 14 bases between them. Germline CDR1 ENHRY, CDR2 SYGVKD. The CDR3 DNA sequence: TGTGCCATCAGTGCTGAGGGTTACTTAAACTATGGCTACACCTTC. It codes for CAISAEGYLNYGYTF.

This clone is a singleton in its sample. The rearrangement uses TRBV19 and TRBJ2-1; 12 bases match TRBD2. The CDR3 is 17 amino acids. The germline CDR1 and CDR2 sequences are LNHDA and SQIVND (reference sequence). V lost 5 bases, J lost 4 bases, and 9 bases stayed unmatched. For the CDR3, the DNA is TGTGCCAGTAGTCTACGGACTAGCGGGGACAGATACAATGAGCAGTTCTTC. Amino acids: CASSLRTSGDRYNEQFF.

The gene calls are TRBV3-1 (or the pseudogene TRBV3-2) and TRBJ2-3, with 9 bases matching TRBD1. Per germline, CDR1 LGHDT and CDR2 YNNKEL (reference sequence). The CDR3 covers 15 residues. The J segment lost 1 base and the V segment lost 4 bases, leaving 3 bases of the junction unmatched. The CDR3 loop reads CASSLWTGGTDTQYF. CDR3 DNA sequence: TGTGCCAGCAGCCTCTGGACAGGGGGCACAGATACGCAGTATTTT.

The genes are TRBV10-2 and TRBJ1-4, with 7 bases identical to TRBD1. The CDR3 loop spans 14 amino acids. Germline V gene data show CDR1 as WSHSY and CDR2 as SAAADI. J was trimmed by 8 bases and V by 7 bases; bases with no gene match: 10. CDR3 nucleotide sequence: TGCGCCAGCACCAGGTGGCAGGGGGGCGAAAAACTGTTTTTT. As protein: CASTRWQGGEKLFF.

The V gene is TRBV10-3, the J gene TRBJ1-1; D not resolved. The CDR3 covers 14 residues. The germline V gene has CDR1 ENHRY and CDR2 SYGVKD. V was trimmed by 3 bases and J by 1 base, leaving 9 bases between them. CDR3: CAISEGPGNTEAFF. In DNA form, the CDR3 reads TGTGCCATCAGTGAAGGGCCGGGGAACACTGAAGCTTTCTTT.

This chain uses TRBV28 with TRBJ2-2, with 11 bases aligning to TRBD1. This CDR3 region has 16 residues. Germline loops: CDR1 MDHEN, CDR2 SYDVKM. The trim removed 2 bases at V and 6 bases at J, leaving 5 bases unmatched. The CDR3: CASSLPRDRGAGELFF. The CDR3 nucleotides are TGTGCCAGCAGTTTACCCCGGGACAGGGGGGCCGGGGAGCTGTTTTTT.

The V gene is TRBV11-2, the J gene TRBJ2-7; 10 nucleotides align to TRBD2. Trimming cost V 5 bases and J 9 bases; bases outside gene matches: 10. Germline V lookup: CDR1 SGHAT, CDR2 FQNNGV. The length of the CDR3 is 14 residues. CDR3 sequence: CASSRTSGTPGQYF. In DNA form, the CDR3 reads TGTGCCAGCAGCAGGACTAGCGGCACACCCGGGCAGTACTTC. The full variable domain, rest sourced from reference TRBV11-2 and TRBJ2-7, is EAGVAQSPRYKIIEKRQSVAFWCNPISGHATLYWYQQILGQGPKLLIQFQNNGVVDDSQLPKDRFSAERLKGVDSTLKIQPAKLEDSAVYLCASSRTSGTPGQYFGPGTRLTVT.

The rearrangement links TRBV7-9 to TRBJ1-2, with D possibly TRBD1 on 6 matching bases. Between the trimmed V and J ends, which lost 4 bases and 7 bases, there was a span of 13 bases. CDR3 length: 13 amino acids. Germline V gene lookup returns CDR1 SEHNR and CDR2 FQNEAQ (reference sequence). CDR3 coding DNA: TGTGCCAGCAGCTCACAGGGATATGGTGGCTACACCTTC. Its translation: CASSSQGYGGYTF.

This clone was observed a few times. The J gene is TRBJ1-2, the V gene TRBV14; D gene uncertain. Germline values: CDR1 SGHDN, CDR2 FVKESK. The germline V and J ends were trimmed by 3 bases and 8 bases, with 13 bases remaining between them. The CDR3 loop spans 13 amino acids. CDR3 in amino acids: CASSQTRSEGYTF. CDR3 DNA sequence: TGTGCCAGCAGCCAGACCAGGTCGGAAGGCTACACCTTC.

The gene calls are TRBV7-6 and TRBJ2-7, with D possibly TRBD1 on 6 matching bases. The V gene's germline CDR1 is SGHVS and CDR2 FNYEAQ. Trimming took 2 bases from V and 5 from J, leaving 16 bases between them. The CDR3 has 15 residues. The chain's CDR3 is CASSLTGPPADEQYF. The DNA for the CDR3 is TGTGCCAGCAGCTTAACAGGGCCCCCGGCGGACGAGCAGTACTTC. Full variable domain (outside the CDR3, taken from reference TRBV7-6 and TRBJ2-7): GAGVSQSPRYKVTKRGQDVALRCDPISGHVSLYWYRQALGQGPEFLTYFNYEAQQDKSGLPNDRFSAERPEGSISTLTIQRTEQRDSAMYRCASSLTGPPADEQYFGPGTRLTVT.

The J gene is TRBJ1-1, the V gene TRBV5-1; TRBD1 matches at 10 bases. This CDR3 region has 18 residues. From germline, CDR1 is SGHRS and CDR2 YFSETQ. V trimming: 1 base; J trimming: 1 base; junction bases outside the gene matches: 10. CDR3 nucleotides: TGCGCCAGCAGCTTGTGGGACAGGGGTCGGGGTGCGAACACTGAAGCTTTCTTT. It encodes CASSLWDRGRGANTEAFF.

CDR3 in DNA: TGTGCCAGCAGTTATACTAGCGGGAGGTTTGTGTACGAGCAGTACTTC. Translated: CASSYTSGRFVYEQYF. This chain connects TRBV6-5 to TRBJ2-7, with TRBD2 matching 12 bases. The CDR3 extends over 16 amino acids. The V gene end was trimmed by 3 bases and the J gene end by 4 bases; junction bases not matched to a gene: 7. Germline V gene lookup returns CDR1 MNHEY and CDR2 SVGAGI.

V usage is TRBV6-5 and J usage is TRBJ2-7, with 8 positions matching TRBD1. Germline values: CDR1 MNHEY, CDR2 SVGAGI. V gave up 9 bases and J gave up 6 bases; unmatched junction bases: 4. The CDR3 covers 11 residues. The DNA for the CDR3 is TGTGCCAGAGGACAGGGCCTCGAGCAGTACTTC. It yields the protein CARGQGLEQYF.

A single count supports this clone. The rearrangement joins TRBV6-5 to TRBJ2-7; TRBD1 matches 9 bases. This CDR3 is built from 13 residues. Germline V CDR1 and CDR2: MNHEY, SVGAGI. Losses at the gene ends were 6 bases for V and 5 bases for J; bases not matched to a gene: 5. CDR3 coding DNA: TGTGCCAGCAGGCAGGGACAGGGAAACGAGCAGTACTTC. Translated, it gives CASRQGQGNEQYF.

The CDR3 sequence is CASSPRGQGNTEAFF. The CDR3, as DNA: TGCGCCAGCAGCCCAAGGGGACAGGGGAACACTGAAGCTTTCTTT. The chain is built from TRBV5-1 and TRBJ1-1; 9 bases line up with TRBD1. Trimming cost V 4 bases and J 1 base; bases outside gene matches: 5. CDR3 size: 15 residues. Germline assignment: CDR1 SGHRS and CDR2 YFSETQ.

This clone was recorded once. This rearrangement joins TRBV11-3 to TRBJ2-7, with D possibly matching TRBD1 (6 bases). CDR3 size: 15 residues. Germline V lookup: CDR1 SGHNT, CDR2 YENEEA. V lost 5 bases to trimming and J lost 1 base, with 15 bases between them. CDR3 nucleotides: TGTGCCAGCAGCCCAACCGGGACAAAATCCTACGAGCAGTACTTC. Translated: CASSPTGTKSYEQYF.

V is TRBV6-6 and J is TRBJ1-5, with 9 bases fitting TRBD1. Germline V gene data show CDR1 as MNHNY and CDR2 as SVGAGI (reference sequence). The CDR3 totals 15 residues. The ends lost 8 bases at V and 4 bases at J; junction bases unmatched: 9. CDR3 DNA: TGTGCCAGCGGACTATCGACAGGGGGGAATCAGCCCCAGCATTTT. It codes for CASGLSTGGNQPQHF.

The V gene is TRBV6-4, the J gene TRBJ2-1; D could derive from TRBD1 or TRBD2 (5 bases each). Looked up from germline, CDR1 is MRHNA and CDR2 is SNTAGT. Trimming took 4 bases from V and 0 from J, leaving 10 bases between them. This CDR3 region has 15 residues. For the CDR3, the DNA is TGTGCCAGCAGTGTTCGGGGCGGCTCCTACAATGAGCAGTTCTTC. Translating it yields CASSVRGGSYNEQFF.

V gene TRBV4-3 combines with J gene TRBJ2-7; D ambiguous. V shed 0 bases and J shed 0 bases, with 9 bases lying between them. CDR1 and CDR2 (germline): LGHNA, YSLEER. This CDR3 is 15 amino acids long. As DNA, the CDR3 is TGCGCCAGCAGCCAAGATCCCAGGACCTCCTACGAGCAGTACTTC. It codes for CASSQDPRTSYEQYF.

This sequence joins TRBV4-1 and TRBJ2-7; 7 bases agree with TRBD2. There are 16 residues in the CDR3. Germline values: CDR1 MGHRA, CDR2 YSYEKL. V shed 1 base and J 7 bases; nucleotides not matched to a gene: 13. CDR3 DNA sequence: TGCGCCAGCAGCCAAGTCGCCGGGAGGCCCGACGGGGAGCAGTACTTC. It codes for CASSQVAGRPDGEQYF.

The V gene is TRBV5-1, the J gene TRBJ2-1, with 8 bases lining up with TRBD2. The ends lost 3 bases at V and 2 bases at J; junction bases unmatched: 13. CDR1 and CDR2 from the germline V gene are SGHRS and YFSETQ. This CDR3 contains 18 residues. CDR3 residues: CASSSGAGGARTYNEQFF. The CDR3 DNA reads as TGCGCCAGCAGCTCGGGGGCGGGGGGCGCGAGAACCTACAATGAGCAGTTCTTC.

CDR3: CASPTGLAGGHSYEQYF. CDR3 nucleotide sequence: TGCGCCAGCCCAACGGGACTAGCGGGGGGCCACTCCTACGAGCAGTACTTC. The chain combines TRBV23-1 with TRBJ2-7, with TRBD2 identical over 15 bases. TRBV23-1 qualifies as an ORF whose function is uncertain. V trimming: 8 bases; J trimming: 0 bases; junction bases outside the gene matches: 8. The length of the CDR3 is 17 residues.